The 22 T cell receptor beta chains given below trace back to one sample, sequenced in a study of cytomegalovirus exposure and HLA in healthy donors. The PCR used 60 Vbeta and 13 Jbeta primers. Measured with immunoSEQ multiplex PCR; TCRdb has only the in-frame clones, and not every one. The sample yields over 150,000 clones, 77% seen once. Sequences were obtained from PBMCs. The receptors stem from a woman in her 30s in good health and CMV-seropositive.

J is TRBJ2-3 and V is TRBV7-8, with 7 bases lining up with TRBD1. CDR3 length: 14 amino acids. CDR1 is SGHVS, CDR2 FQNEAQ, per germline. Unmatched junction bases numbered 7, after V lost 5 bases and J lost 5 bases. CDR3 DNA sequence: TGTGCCAGCAGCCCCGGACAGGTTCTAGATACGCAGTATTTT. It codes for CASSPGQVLDTQYF. Based on the CDR3 plus reference TRBV7-8 and TRBJ2-3, the full variable domain is GAGVSQSPRYKVAKRGQDVALRCDPISGHVSLFWYQQALGQGPEFLTYFQNEAQLDKSGLPSDRFFAERPEGSVSTLKIQRTQQEDSAVYLCASSPGQVLDTQYFGPGTRLTVL.

The V gene is TRBV15, the J gene TRBJ1-4; 7 bases match TRBD1. This CDR3 region has 15 residues. With 3 bases clipped from V and 5 bases from J, the junction kept 6 bases outside the gene matches. Germline CDR1 LNHNV, CDR2 YYDKDF (reference sequence). For the CDR3, the DNA is TGTGCCACCAGCAGCAAGGGGGCGCGAAATGAAAAACTGTTTTTT. Amino acid sequence: CATSSKGARNEKLFF.

The chain has TRBV28 and TRBJ1-1, with 7 bases fitting TRBD1. Germline-derived CDR1 and CDR2 are MDHEN and SYDVKM. V lost 5 bases to trimming and J lost 4 bases; unmatched junction nucleotides: 16. The CDR3 runs to 17 residues. CDR3 DNA sequence: TGTGCCAGCAGTCTAAGGGAGTCGACAGGGTTGGGCACTGAAGCTTTCTTT. The encoded protein is CASSLRESTGLGTEAFF.

The chain uses TRBV7-8 and TRBJ2-1; 9 positions agree with TRBD2. Germline trimming cut 5 bases from V and 4 bases from J; bases unmatched to any gene: 6. Germline V gives CDR1 SGHVS, CDR2 FQNEAQ. CDR3 length equals 15 residues. The CDR3 region is CASSPGLARYNEQFF. DNA for the CDR3: TGTGCCAGCAGCCCAGGACTAGCGAGATACAATGAGCAGTTCTTC.

Regarding this clone: An end of the junction differs from the germline gene, which may be a read error. At the DNA level, this CDR3 is encoded by other sequences in the same sample as well. The chain carries TRBV5-1 and TRBJ2-1, with 9 nucleotides matching TRBD2. The CDR3 runs 14 residues. Germline V gene sequence: CDR1 SGHRS, CDR2 YFSETQ. CDR3 bases: TGTGCCAGTAGAATAGCGGGAGCCGCCAATGAGCAGTTCTTC. Residues: CASRIAGAANEQFF.

The chain links TRBV30 to TRBJ1-5; no clear D. Germline V gives CDR1 GTSNPN, CDR2 SVGIG (reference sequence). Trimming cost V 8 bases and J 3 bases, with 11 bases left between them. The CDR3 is 12 amino acids. This CDR3 is CAGGRDNQPQHF. The DNA of the CDR3 is TGTGCCGGAGGGAGAGACAATCAGCCCCAGCATTTT. The entire variable domain, with the rest obtained from reference TRBV30 and TRBJ1-5, is as follows: SQTIHQWPATLVQPVGSPLSLECTVEGTSNPNLYWYRQAAGRGLQLLFYSVGIGQISSEVPQNLSASRPQDRQFILSSKKLLLSDSGFYLCAGGRDNQPQHFGDGTRLSIL.

V is TRBV10-2 and J is TRBJ1-2; the D gene is possibly TRBD1 (6 bases). CDR1 WSHSY and CDR2 SAAADI come from the germline V gene. V was shortened by 3 bases and J by 6 bases, with 11 bases between the two germline ends. The CDR3 covers 13 residues. The CDR3 reads CASSERGADGYTF. The CDR3 DNA reads as TGCGCCAGCAGTGAACGGGGGGCAGATGGCTACACCTTC.

CDR3 sequence (DNA): TGTGCCTGGAGTGATTCAGGGACTGAAGCTTTCTTT. Its translation is CAWSDSGTEAFF. The chain has TRBV30 and TRBJ1-1; D perhaps matches TRBD1 (5 bases). Trimming left V 1 base short and J 5 bases short, with 8 bases between. Looked up from germline, CDR1 is GTSNPN and CDR2 is SVGIG (reference sequence). This CDR3 is built from 12 residues.

The chain recombines TRBV7-2 with TRBJ1-1, with D possibly TRBD1 on 5 matching bases. Trimming took 3 bases from V and 6 from J, leaving 8 bases between them. The CDR3 is 12 amino acids. The germline gives CDR1 SGHTA, CDR2 FQGNSA. The CDR3 sequence is CASSFGGAEAFF. CDR3 bases: TGTGCCAGCAGCTTCGGGGGGGCTGAAGCTTTCTTT.

V is TRBV4-2 and J is TRBJ2-3; 7 nucleotides match TRBD1. This CDR3 comprises 18 residues. Germline V lookup: CDR1 LGHNA, CDR2 YNFKEQ. V trimming: 0 bases; J trimming: 2 bases; junction bases outside the gene matches: 11. CDR3 region: CASSQDPGTDLFTDTQYF. The CDR3 nucleotides read TGTGCCAGCAGCCAAGACCCCGGGACAGACTTATTCACAGATACGCAGTATTTT.

The chain joins TRBV7-8 to TRBJ1-3; D gene ambiguous. The ends were cut back, 1 base at V and 4 bases at J, with 11 bases in the middle. CDR1 and CDR2 from the germline V gene are SGHVS and FQNEAQ. This CDR3 spans 15 amino acids. For the CDR3, the DNA is TGTGCCAGCAGCTTAGGGGCAGCCCGGGGAAACACCATATATTTT. Translation gives CASSLGAARGNTIYF. The complete variable domain, with remaining parts taken from reference TRBV7-8 and TRBJ1-3, reads GAGVSQSPRYKVAKRGQDVALRCDPISGHVSLFWYQQALGQGPEFLTYFQNEAQLDKSGLPSDRFFAERPEGSVSTLKIQRTQQEDSAVYLCASSLGAARGNTIYFGEGSWLTVV.

Remarks on this clone: A read error may account for a junction end that differs from germline. The chain links TRBV4-1 to TRBJ1-2, with TRBD1 as a possible D gene (6 bases). The CDR3 contains 14 residues. CDR1 is MGHRA and CDR2 is YSYEKL in the germline V gene. The CDR3 coding sequence is TGCGCCAGCAGCCAAGATAATGGCAGGGGAAGTCAGATGTTC. Its protein is CASSQDNGRGSQMF.

To note about this clone: Germline and junction disagree at one end, which may indicate a read error. The chain uses TRBV13 and TRBJ2-3, with D possibly TRBD2 on 5 matching bases. The V gene's germline CDR1 is PRHDT and CDR2 FYEKMQ (reference sequence). The CDR3 consists of 16 residues. CDR3 nucleotide sequence: TGTACCAGCAGCCTCAGTCGAGGGTCTAGCACAGATACGCAGTATTTT. Protein product: CTSSLSRGSSTDTQYF.

The chain links TRBV27 to TRBJ1-5, with D possibly being TRBD1 (6 bases). Trimming removed 6 bases from V and 0 bases from J, with 9 bases in between. The V gene's germline CDR1 is MNHEY and CDR2 SMNVEV (reference sequence). This CDR3 contains 14 residues. CDR3 coding DNA: TGTGCCAGCAGGACAGGAAGTAGCAATCAGCCCCAGCATTTT. The encoded protein is CASRTGSSNQPQHF.

The genes are TRBV28 and TRBJ2-7, with TRBD1 matching over 7 bases. Looked up from germline, CDR1 is MDHEN and CDR2 is SYDVKM. The CDR3 has 14 amino acids. V lost 6 bases and J lost 6; bases outside the gene matches: 11. As DNA, the CDR3 is TGTGCCAGCAGCTCCCCCCGCGCAGGGGGCGAGCAGTACTTC. Translating gives CASSSPRAGGEQYF.

The chain links TRBV5-1 to TRBJ1-1, with TRBD1 as a possible D gene (5 bases). The CDR3 has 14 residues. V gave up 2 bases and J gave up 3 bases, with 11 bases separating them. Germline lookup yields CDR1 SGHRS and CDR2 YFSETQ. The CDR3 region has the DNA TGCGCCAGCAGCTTTGGGGAAGGGGACACTGAAGCTTTCTTT. Amino acids: CASSFGEGDTEAFF.

The chain is built from TRBV28 and TRBJ1-5, with no clear D. Germline-derived CDR1 and CDR2 are MDHEN and SYDVKM. With 6 bases removed from V and 2 bases from J, the gap between germline ends came to 8 bases. The CDR3 has 13 amino acids. The CDR3 DNA sequence: TGTGCCAGCAGGAGGAGGGGCAATCAGCCCCAGCATTTT. This translates into CASRRRGNQPQHF.

J is TRBJ2-3 and V is TRBV10-3; 15 bases map to TRBD2. Germline loops: CDR1 ENHRY, CDR2 SYGVKD. The CDR3 has 17 residues. V gave up 3 bases and J gave up 0 bases; unmatched junction bases: 1. The CDR3 DNA reads TGTGCCATCAGTGAAGGGACTAGCGGGAGGAGCACAGATACGCAGTATTTT. Translation gives CAISEGTSGRSTDTQYF.

J is TRBJ2-1 and V is TRBV4-2; 9 nucleotides line up with TRBD1. CDR3 length equals 16 residues. V trimming: 1 base; J trimming: 2 bases; junction bases outside the gene matches: 3. CDR1 and CDR2 from the germline V gene are LGHNA and YNFKEQ. This CDR3 reads CASSQGGQGPYNEQFF. The CDR3 region has the DNA TGTGCCAGCAGCCAAGGGGGACAGGGCCCCTACAATGAGCAGTTCTTC.

The chain employs TRBV30 and TRBJ2-4; a weak D match, TRBD2 (5 bases). The CDR3 sequence is 15 residues long. Trimming took off 6 bases at V and 1 base at J, with 16 bases between the two ends. Germline values: CDR1 GTSNPN, CDR2 SVGIG (reference sequence). As DNA, the CDR3 is TGTGCCTGTATTGAGATTTCGGGGGCCAAAAACATTCAGTACTTC. Its protein product is CACIEISGAKNIQYF.

In regard to this clone: This specimen includes other DNA sequences encoding the same CDR3. The chain combines TRBV5-4 with TRBJ2-3; 7 bases are shared with TRBD2. The CDR3 covers 16 residues. After removal of 0 bases from V and 3 bases from J, the junction contained 7 bases not matched to a gene. Germline V lookup: CDR1 SGHNT, CDR2 YYREEE (reference sequence). DNA for the CDR3: TGTGCCAGCAGCTTGGGGCTAGCGGAGGGGACAGATACGCAGTATTTT. Translating gives CASSLGLAEGTDTQYF.

The chain uses TRBV11-2 and TRBJ1-1; D is uncertain. This CDR3 region has 16 residues. CDR1 is SGHAT and CDR2 is FQNNGV in the germline V gene. Trimming took off 6 bases at V and 5 bases at J, with 22 bases between the two ends. CDR3 amino acids: CASSFSVGSTETEAFF. CDR3 coding DNA: TGTGCCAGCAGTTTTTCGGTCGGGTCGACTGAGACTGAAGCTTTCTTT.